These T cell receptor beta chains were read from a single sample in a study of vaccination effects on CD4 cells after COVID-19. Using immunoSEQ multiplex PCR, the repertoire was profiled, and TCRdb retains in-frame clones only, with some absent. The table has roughly 56,000 clones, around four fifths seen once. Antigen specificity for these receptors is unknown. The specimen comprised CD4+ T cells from PBMCs cultured with HCoV-229E spike peptides, sampled after COVID-19 vaccination. These receptors were collected from a human donor who received a COVID-19 vaccine. CDR3s include the opening cysteine and the closing phenylalanine or tryptophan. A D gene is named only where the DNA matches it firmly. Clone size is stated in some rows and not others, as once, few, many or a class when expanded.

TRBV4-2,TRBD2,few,TRBJ2-1,CASSQDMGTSVYEQFF,TGTGCCAGCAGCCAAGATATGGGGACTAGCGTCTATGAGCAGTTCTTC
TRBV18,TRBD1,-,TRBJ2-1,CASSPLGTGVNEQFF,TGTGCCAGCTCACCCCTCGGGACAGGGGTCAATGAGCAGTTCTTC
TRBV4-1,-,few,TRBJ1-2,CASSLEEVGLWGYTF,TGCGCCAGCAGCTTGGAGGAGGTCGGGCTTTGGGGCTACACCTTC
TRBV29-1,-,few,TRBJ1-2,CSVGTQANYGYTF,TGCAGCGTGGGGACCCAAGCTAACTATGGCTACACCTTC
TRBV30,-,-,TRBJ2-3,CAWSVVRGDTQYF,TGTGCCTGGAGTGTAGTTCGGGGGGATACGCAGTATTTT
TRBV7-3,-,-,TRBJ1-2,CASSLKATASGRNYGYTF,TGTGCCAGCAGCTTAAAGGCGACAGCTTCAGGTCGGAACTATGGCTACACCTTC
TRBV6-4,TRBD2,-,TRBJ2-3,CASSPGTSGGMSTDTQYF,TGTGCCAGCAGTCCCGGGACTAGCGGGGGAATGAGCACAGATACGCAGTATTTT
TRBV5-1,-,once,TRBJ1-2,CASSWDSRSGGYTF,TGCGCCAGCAGCTGGGACTCCAGGAGTGGGGGCTACACCTTC
TRBV5-4,-,-,TRBJ1-2,CASSLAQGLRGYTF,TGTGCCAGCAGCTTGGCTCAGGGGCTGCGGGGCTACACCTTC
TRBV18,-,-,TRBJ1-1,CASSPGANTEAFF,TGTGCCAGCTCACCCGGAGCGAACACTGAAGCTTTCTTT
TRBV7-9,-,-,TRBJ1-4,CASSLVRQSNEKLFF,TGTGCCAGCAGCTTAGTTCGACAGAGCAATGAAAAACTGTTTTTT
TRBV5-6,TRBD2,-,TRBJ2-3,CASSVGLGSTDTQYF,TGTGCCAGCAGCGTTGGACTAGGAAGCACAGATACGCAGTATTTT
TRBV10-2,TRBD1,-,TRBJ1-2,CASRDGTGGDYGYTF,TGCGCCAGCAGGGACGGGACAGGGGGCGACTATGGCTACACCTTC
TRBV2,TRBD1,-,TRBJ1-2,CASTVRDRVYGYTF,TGTGCCAGCACGGTGAGGGACAGGGTTTATGGCTACACCTTC
TRBV5-1,-,-,TRBJ1-3,CASSLDRSSSGNTIYF,TGCGCCAGCAGCTTGGACAGGTCGAGCTCTGGAAACACCATATATTTT
TRBV30,-,-,TRBJ1-6,CAWSVGKGTSPLHF,TGTGCCTGGAGTGTCGGAAAAGGGACTTCACCCCTCCACTTT
TRBV7-9,TRBD1,once,TRBJ1-1,CASSFFGQGNTEAFF,TGTGCCAGCAGCTTTTTCGGACAGGGTAACACTGAAGCTTTCTTT
TRBV3-1/TRBV3-2,-,-,TRBJ1-2,CASSQQGPYYGYTF,TGTGCCAGCAGCCAACAGGGACCATACTATGGCTACACCTTC
TRBV5-5,-,-,TRBJ2-5,CASSRDSVRQETQYF,TGTGCCAGCAGCCGTGACTCAGTTCGTCAAGAGACCCAGTACTTC
TRBV24-1,-,once,TRBJ2-3,CATSVGDSTDTQYF,TGTGCCACCAGTGTAGGGGACTCGACAGATACGCAGTATTTT
TRBV5-1,TRBD2,-,TRBJ2-3,CASSRGLAGRVGADTQYF,TGCGCCAGCAGCCGTGGACTAGCGGGGCGGGTAGGGGCAGATACGCAGTATTTT
TRBV2,-,few,TRBJ1-1,CAGAQGGTEAFF,TGTGCCGGCGCACAGGGTGGCACTGAAGCTTTCTTT
TRBV6-5,TRBD1,-,TRBJ1-1,CASSYRGLWNTEAFF,TGTGCCAGCAGTTACAGGGGGCTGTGGAACACTGAAGCTTTCTTT
TRBV11-3,-,-,TRBJ2-2,CASSLVSNTGELFF,TGTGCCAGCAGCTTAGTTAGCAACACCGGGGAGCTGTTTTTT
TRBV5-1,TRBD2,-,TRBJ2-5,CASSLVGSGGTQETQYF,TGCGCCAGCAGCTTGGTTGGTAGCGGGGGTACCCAAGAGACCCAGTACTTC
TRBV5-1,-,-,TRBJ2-3,CASSLVGRTDTQYF,TGCGCCAGCAGCTTGGTAGGCAGAACAGATACGCAGTATTTT
TRBV5-1,TRBD1,once,TRBJ2-1,CASTSGTGGNEQFF,TGCGCCAGCACCTCCGGGACAGGGGGCAATGAGCAGTTCTTC
TRBV2,-,-,TRBJ1-1,CASSSRLRTEAFF,TGTGCCAGCAGTAGCAGGTTGCGAACTGAAGCTTTCTTT
TRBV5-1,-,few,TRBJ2-1,CASSLVGGDNEQFF,TGCGCCAGCAGCTTGGTCGGAGGGGACAATGAGCAGTTCTTC
TRBV20-1,-,few,TRBJ2-2,CSASSSHTGELFF,TGCAGTGCTAGTTCCTCGCACACCGGGGAGCTGTTTTTT
TRBV7-7,-,-,TRBJ2-1,CASSLTSYNEQFF,TGTGCCAGCAGCTTAACCTCCTACAATGAGCAGTTCTTC
TRBV30,TRBD1,few,TRBJ1-6,CAWSSTLGQGGNSPLHF,TGTGCCTGGAGTTCTACCTTGGGACAGGGGGGGAATTCACCCCTCCACTTT
TRBV5-4,-,few,TRBJ1-2,CASSLDGNYGYTF,TGTGCCAGCAGCTTGGACGGAAACTATGGCTACACCTTC
TRBV30,-,-,TRBJ2-3,CAWSYWAADTQYF,TGTGCCTGGTCTTATTGGGCAGCGGATACGCAGTATTTT
TRBV7-8,TRBD1,-,TRBJ1-1,CASTRTGGRTEAFF,TGTGCCAGCACCCGGACAGGGGGACGCACTGAAGCTTTCTTT
TRBV7-2,TRBD1,-,TRBJ1-2,CASSLAPGGAYGYTF,TGTGCCAGCAGCTTAGCACCAGGGGGCGCCTATGGCTACACCTTC
TRBV15,-,-,TRBJ2-1,CATSRDRYGYNEQFF,TGTGCCACCAGCAGAGATAGGTACGGATACAATGAGCAGTTCTTC
TRBV5-1,-,-,TRBJ2-5,CASSLGQETQYF,TGCGCCAGCAGCTTGGGACAAGAGACCCAGTACTTC
TRBV7-2,-,-,TRBJ2-3,CASSPWTGGTDTQYF,TGTGCCAGCAGCCCGTGGACGGGCGGGACAGATACGCAGTATTTT